Below, 30 T cell receptor beta chains from the same sample are listed, as sequenced in a study of blood T cell repertoires in COVID-19. Repertoires were generated with immunoSEQ multiplex PCR, while TCRdb's copy carries only in-frame clones and drops some. The sample yields around 260,000 clones, about nine tenths seen once. The specimen sequenced was peripheral blood. The receptors originated from a middle-aged woman who had recovered from COVID-19.

This clone appeared a single time. The chain employs TRBV6-5 and TRBJ2-7; TRBD1 matches at 8 bases. The CDR3 length is 15 residues. The trim removed 0 bases at V and 6 bases at J, leaving 7 bases unmatched. The V gene's germline CDR1 is MNHEY and CDR2 SVGAGI. In DNA, the CDR3 is TGTGCCAGCAGTTACTCGAACAGGGGGACCCGCGAGCAGTACTTC. Translating it yields CASSYSNRGTREQYF.

The V call is TRBV14, the J call TRBJ1-4; 8 bases fit TRBD1. The CDR3 is 15 residues long. Germline CDR1 and CDR2: SGHDN and FVKESK. V lost 5 bases to trimming and J lost 4 bases; unmatched junction nucleotides: 6. CDR3: CASSAWTGINEKLFF. The CDR3 DNA is TGTGCCAGCAGCGCTTGGACAGGGATTAATGAAAAACTGTTTTTT.

This rearrangement joins TRBV5-4 to TRBJ2-2, with D unresolved. V shed 2 bases and J shed 7 bases, with 3 bases lying between them. Germline V gives CDR1 SGHNT, CDR2 YYREEE (reference sequence). This CDR3 spans 11 amino acids. The CDR3 coding sequence is TGTGCCAGCAGCTTCAGCGGGGAGCTGTTTTTT. As protein: CASSFSGELFF. The full variable domain, rest sourced from reference TRBV5-4 and TRBJ2-2, is ETGVTQSPTHLIKTRGQQVTLRCSSQSGHNTVSWYQQALGQGPQFIFQYYREEENGRGNFPPRFSGLQFPNYSSELNVNALELDDSALYLCASSFSGELFFGEGSRLTVL.

This chain joins TRBV7-8 and TRBJ1-5, with 8 nucleotides matching TRBD1. The CDR3 extends over 15 amino acids. J gave up 9 bases and V 6 bases, and 13 bases lay outside the gene matches. Germline V gene data show CDR1 as SGHVS and CDR2 as FQNEAQ. The DNA of the CDR3 is TGTGCCAGCAGACGAACCGGGACAGGAGTCTGGCCCCAGCATTTT. Its protein is CASRRTGTGVWPQHF.

V is TRBV28 and J is TRBJ2-7; TRBD1 matches at 9 bases. Per the germline V gene, CDR1 is MDHEN and CDR2 is SYDVKM. The V and J ends lost 4 bases and 6 bases, in that order; junction bases with no gene match: 7. The CDR3 sequence is 14 residues long. CDR3 coding DNA: TGTGCCAGCAGTTCTCCGGGACAGGGTAGCGAGCAGTACTTC. Residues: CASSSPGQGSEQYF.

The J gene is TRBJ2-2, the V gene TRBV5-1, with D perhaps matching TRBD2 (6 bases). This CDR3 region has 15 residues. The V end was cut by 5 bases, the J end by 5 bases, with 16 bases between. The germline V gene encodes CDR1 SGHRS and CDR2 YFSETQ. CDR3 nucleotides: TGCGCCAGCAGTCGGGACTCTACCCTAACCGGGGAGCTGTTTTTT. It specifies CASSRDSTLTGELFF.

Only one count was recorded for this clone. The chain carries TRBV5-8 and TRBJ2-6; the match to TRBD1 covers 7 bases. CDR3 size: 17 residues. V shed 3 bases, J shed 0 bases, and the junction held 6 bases outside the gene matches. CDR1 SGHTS and CDR2 YDEGEE come from the germline V gene. The CDR3 spells CASSSPGQSSGANVLTF. The CDR3 DNA reads TGTGCCAGCAGCTCCCCGGGACAGAGCTCTGGGGCCAACGTCCTGACTTTC.

V and J are TRBV6-5 and TRBJ2-7, with 7 bases fitting TRBD1. Germline V lookup: CDR1 MNHEY, CDR2 SVGAGI. The CDR3 covers 12 residues. J lost 1 base, V lost 8 bases, and 2 bases had no gene match. CDR3 DNA: TGTGCCAGCCGGGACAGATCCTACGAGCAGTACTTC. This gives the protein CASRDRSYEQYF.

This clone was detected ten times or more. This chain uses TRBV2 with TRBJ2-1; tentatively, D is TRBD1 (5 bases). Trimming left V 4 bases short and J 7 bases short, with 11 bases between. The CDR3 totals 13 residues. Germline CDR1 reads SNHLY; CDR2 reads FYNNEI. The CDR3 sequence: CASSVRRDNEQFF. CDR3 nucleotides: TGTGCCAGCAGTGTACGCAGGGATAATGAGCAGTTCTTC.

The chain uses TRBV5-1 and TRBJ2-2; 8 positions agree with TRBD1. The junction had 12 bases not matched to a gene; V was cut back by 4 bases and J by 4 bases. CDR1 and CDR2 from the germline V gene are SGHRS and YFSETQ. The CDR3 runs to 17 residues. The CDR3 nucleotides are TGCGCCAGCAGCCCCCAGACAGGGGACGGGCGCACCGGGGAGCTGTTTTTT. Translation gives CASSPQTGDGRTGELFF. The full variable domain, in which reference TRBV5-1 and TRBJ2-2 provide the parts outside the CDR3, is KAGVTQTPRYLIKTRGQQVTLSCSPISGHRSVSWYQQTPGQGLQFLFEYFSETQRNKGNFPGRFSGRQFSNSRSEMNVSTLELGDSALYLCASSPQTGDGRTGELFFGEGSRLTVL.

This sequence joins TRBV5-6 and TRBJ1-1; unclear D gene. From germline, CDR1 is SGHDT and CDR2 YYEEEE. The V and J ends lost 4 bases and 10 bases respectively, with 14 bases between them. The CDR3 sequence is 12 residues long. The CDR3 spells CASSAVGSTAFF. The CDR3 DNA follows: TGTGCCAGCAGCGCGGTAGGCTCTACAGCTTTCTTT.

This chain connects TRBV28 to TRBJ1-1; 7 positions match TRBD1. The CDR3 is 15 residues long. The V gene end was trimmed by 5 bases and the J gene end by 0 bases; junction bases not matched to a gene: 6. The germline gives CDR1 MDHEN, CDR2 SYDVKM. CDR3 amino acids: CASSAGTAMNTEAFF. The CDR3 DNA is TGTGCCAGCAGTGCCGGGACAGCTATGAACACTGAAGCTTTCTTT.

Of note for this clone: Within the sample, other DNA sequences also encode this same CDR3. The chain is built from TRBV3-1 (or the pseudogene TRBV3-2) and TRBJ2-7; D call uncertain. The germline V and J ends were trimmed by 4 bases and 3 bases, with 7 bases remaining between them. The CDR3 totals 12 residues. The germline gives CDR1 LGHDT, CDR2 YNNKEL (reference sequence). The chain's CDR3 is CASSLGGYEQYF. CDR3 DNA: TGTGCCAGCAGCCTCGGCGGCTACGAGCAGTACTTC.

The chain combines TRBV4-1 with TRBJ2-7; TRBD1 might be the D (6 bases). Germline V gene lookup returns CDR1 MGHRA and CDR2 YSYEKL. CDR3 length: 14 residues. V was cut by 3 bases and J by 6 bases, with 15 bases left in between. CDR3 protein: CASSQGNPDSEQYF. The CDR3 DNA follows: TGCGCCAGCAGCCAGGGAAACCCGGACAGCGAGCAGTACTTC.

The genes are TRBV19 and TRBJ2-4; D is ambiguous. V lost 0 bases to trimming and J lost 11 bases, with 8 bases between them. Germline V gene lookup returns CDR1 LNHDA and CDR2 SQIVND (reference sequence). The CDR3 is 12 amino acids. The CDR3 loop is CASSIDLFVQYF. The CDR3 nucleotides read TGTGCCAGTAGTATAGATCTATTCGTTCAGTACTTC. The whole variable domain, remainder taken from reference TRBV19 and TRBJ2-4, is DGGITQSPKYLFRKEGQNVTLSCEQNLNHDAMYWYRQDPGQGLRLIYYSQIVNDFQKGDIAEGYSVSREKKESFPLTVTSAQKNPTAFYLCASSIDLFVQYFGAGTRLSVL.

DNA for the CDR3: TGTGCCAGCAGTGCCCCCGGTTTCGGGCCGAGGGGCAATCAGCCCCAGCATTTT. Its translation is CASSAPGFGPRGNQPQHF. The chain uses TRBV2 and TRBJ1-5; D uncertain. Trimming stripped 4 bases from V and 2 bases from J, with 21 bases between. The CDR3 has 18 residues. Germline V gene sequence: CDR1 SNHLY, CDR2 FYNNEI.

This sequence joins TRBV25-1 and TRBJ2-3; the match to TRBD2 covers 8 bases. With 6 bases clipped from V and 4 bases from J, the junction kept 3 bases outside the gene matches. The length of the CDR3 is 13 residues. Germline CDR1 reads MGHDK; CDR2 reads SYGVNS. The CDR3 DNA reads as TGTGCCAGCAGGACTAGCGCGTCAGATACGCAGTATTTT. Its translation: CASRTSASDTQYF. Drawing the rest from reference TRBV25-1 and TRBJ2-3, the complete variable domain is EADIYQTPRYLVIGTGKKITLECSQTMGHDKMYWYQQDPGMELHLIHYSYGVNSTEKGDLSSESTVSRIRTEHFPLTLESARPSHTSQYLCASRTSASDTQYFGPGTRLTVL.

On this clone itself: This same CDR3 is encoded by further DNA sequences in the sample. This chain connects TRBV5-1 to TRBJ2-5; a weak D match, TRBD1 (6 bases). CDR1 and CDR2 from the germline V gene are SGHRS and YFSETQ. The CDR3 covers 15 residues. V lost 0 bases to trimming and J lost 5 bases, with 14 bases between them. The CDR3 DNA sequence: TGCGCCAGCAGCTTGGGGCAGGGGTCAGGGGAGACCCAGTACTTC. Translated, it gives CASSLGQGSGETQYF.

The chain uses TRBV28 and TRBJ1-3, with TRBD1 matching over 7 bases. Germline CDR1 MDHEN, CDR2 SYDVKM. J lost 4 bases, V lost 7 bases, and 13 bases had no gene match. The CDR3 is 16 amino acids. CDR3 bases: TGTGCCAGCACTGATCCGACAGGGCTGGACGGAAACACCATATATTTT. Protein product: CASTDPTGLDGNTIYF.

The genes are TRBV30 and TRBJ2-6; TRBD2 might be the D (6 bases). This CDR3 has 16 amino acids. Trimming pared 1 base from V and 1 base from J, leaving 11 bases between. CDR1 is GTSNPN and CDR2 is SVGIG in the germline V gene (reference sequence). Here the CDR3 reads CAWSGPGESGANVLTF. The CDR3 DNA sequence: TGTGCCTGGAGTGGTCCGGGAGAGTCTGGGGCCAACGTCCTGACTTTC.

The chain recombines TRBV19 with TRBJ1-2; no firm D call. In germline, CDR1 is LNHDA, CDR2 SQIVND (reference sequence). V was clipped by 3 bases and J by 2 bases, with 13 bases between them. This CDR3 has 15 residues. In DNA, the CDR3 is TGTGCCAGTAGTATCTTTGGCAGCGTGAACTATGGCTACACCTTC. The encoded protein is CASSIFGSVNYGYTF. Full variable domain (rest looked up from reference TRBV19 and TRBJ1-2): DGGITQSPKYLFRKEGQNVTLSCEQNLNHDAMYWYRQDPGQGLRLIYYSQIVNDFQKGDIAEGYSVSREKKESFPLTVTSAQKNPTAFYLCASSIFGSVNYGYTFGSGTRLTVV.

The chain carries TRBV9 and TRBJ2-5; 14 bases fit TRBD2. Germline V gene sequence: CDR1 SGDLS, CDR2 YYNGEE. Trimming removed 1 base from V and 5 bases from J; junction bases left unmatched: 4. The CDR3 spans 16 residues. The CDR3 protein is CASSVPGLAGEETQYF. In DNA form, the CDR3 reads TGTGCCAGCAGCGTACCGGGACTAGCGGGAGAGGAGACCCAGTACTTC.

The genes are TRBV24-1 and TRBJ1-5; D gene unclear. CDR1 and CDR2 from the germline V gene are KGHDR and SFDVKD. Trimming cost V 10 bases and J 4 bases, with 10 bases left between them. The CDR3 is 12 amino acids. The DNA of the CDR3 is TGTGCCACGGGCCTCCCGAATCAGCCCCAGCATTTT. Its protein product is CATGLPNQPQHF.

DNA of the CDR3: TGTGCCAGCAGCCCCGGGGGGGGCAGGGCCACTGAAGCTTTCTTT. Encoded protein: CASSPGGGRATEAFF. The chain joins TRBV3-1 (or the pseudogene TRBV3-2) to TRBJ1-1, with a weak D call TRBD1 (6 bases). The V end was cut by 4 bases, the J end by 4 bases, with 16 bases between. The CDR3 is made up of 15 amino acids. CDR1 and CDR2 from the germline V gene are LGHDT and YNNKEL (reference sequence).

The chain uses TRBV2 and TRBJ2-7; possibly TRBD2 for D (5 bases). Trimming took off 7 bases at V and 1 base at J, with 11 bases between the two ends. There are 13 residues in the CDR3. Germline V lookup: CDR1 SNHLY, CDR2 FYNNEI. Here the CDR3 DNA reads TGTGCCAGCACCTCCGGAGGTTCCTACGAGCAGTACTTC. Protein: CASTSGGSYEQYF.

The chain is built from TRBV5-6 and TRBJ2-1; D remains ambiguous. This CDR3 is built from 12 residues. With 4 bases removed from V and 9 bases from J, the gap between germline ends came to 11 bases. The germline V gene encodes CDR1 SGHDT and CDR2 YYEEEE. CDR3 sequence reads: CASSILTGEQFF. In nucleotides, the CDR3 is TGTGCCAGCAGCATTCTTACTGGTGAGCAGTTCTTC.

The rearrangement uses TRBV25-1 and TRBJ1-6; 9 bases agree with TRBD1. Unmatched junction bases numbered 2, after V lost 1 base and J lost 7 bases. The CDR3 loop spans 15 amino acids. Germline CDR1 reads MGHDK; CDR2 reads SYGVNS. This CDR3 reads CASSESGQGNSPLHF. In DNA, the CDR3 is TGTGCCAGCAGTGAATCCGGACAGGGGAATTCACCCCTCCACTTT.

This clone was seen a few times. The V call is TRBV30, the J call TRBJ1-1, with D perhaps TRBD1 (6 bases). The CDR3 length is 13 residues. The germline gives CDR1 GTSNPN, CDR2 SVGIG (reference sequence). The germline V and J ends were trimmed by 2 bases and 1 base, with 8 bases remaining between them. The CDR3 nucleotides read TGTGCCTGGAGTAGAGGGGGGAACACTGAAGCTTTCTTT. Translation: CAWSRGGNTEAFF.

J is TRBJ2-2 and V is TRBV5-4, with 7 bases lining up with TRBD1. Germline V gene lookup returns CDR1 SGHNT and CDR2 YYREEE (reference sequence). CDR3 size: 15 residues. The trim removed 2 bases at V and 2 bases at J, leaving 3 bases unmatched. CDR3 loop: CASSFGTANTGELFF. The CDR3, as DNA: TGTGCCAGCAGCTTTGGGACAGCCAACACCGGGGAGCTGTTTTTT.

The chain joins TRBV14 to TRBJ1-3, with D perhaps TRBD1 (5 bases). Germline CDR1 SGHDN, CDR2 FVKESK. CDR3 length: 14 amino acids. Trimming took 1 base from V and 2 from J, leaving 6 bases between them. The CDR3 protein is CASSQGGAGNTIYF. The DNA for the CDR3 is TGTGCCAGCAGCCAAGGGGGCGCTGGAAACACCATATATTTT. Full variable domain (remainder filled in from reference TRBV14 and TRBJ1-3): EAGVTQFPSHSVIEKGQTVTLRCDPISGHDNLYWYRRVMGKEIKFLLHFVKESKQDESGMPNNRFLAERTGGTYSTLKVQPAELEDSGVYFCASSQGGAGNTIYFGEGSWLTVV.